This is a list of T cell receptor beta chains from one sample in a study of control samples from healthy donors and cancer patients. Only in-frame clones appear in the TCRdb table, and some are missing; sequencing was by immunoSEQ multiplex PCR. Among 400,000 to 500,000 clones listed, around nine tenths were seen once. The sequenced sample consisted of PBMCs. These receptors came from a man aged 35 to 55 with head and neck cancer. The conserved cysteine and the conserved F or W are not part of the CDR3 here. Expanded clones get a size class; other rows say once, few or many, or leave the size out.

v_call: TRBV30; j_call: TRBJ2-3; clone_size: NA; cdr3_aa: AWRGLSVADTQY
v_call: TRBV7-3; j_call: TRBJ2-3; clone_size: NA; cdr3_aa: ASSSGLDLDTQY
v_call: TRBV5-5; j_call: TRBJ2-5; clone_size: NA; cdr3_aa: ASSLGSEETQY
v_call: TRBV4-3; j_call: TRBJ1-1; clone_size: NA; cdr3_aa: ASSQDTGNTEAF
v_call: TRBV28; j_call: TRBJ2-2; clone_size: NA; cdr3_aa: ASYPTNTGELF
v_call: TRBV28; j_call: TRBJ1-2; clone_size: few; cdr3_aa: ASSRTGLFNYGYT
v_call: TRBV28; j_call: TRBJ1-4; clone_size: once; cdr3_aa: ASSFGQGGEKLF
v_call: TRBV19; j_call: TRBJ1-2; clone_size: NA; cdr3_aa: ASRPAGVGGYT
v_call: TRBV11-3; j_call: TRBJ2-1; clone_size: NA; cdr3_aa: ASSPGPNNEQF
v_call: TRBV28; j_call: TRBJ2-1; clone_size: NA; cdr3_aa: ASSPPGQGANTRNEQF
v_call: TRBV9; j_call: TRBJ2-6; clone_size: NA; cdr3_aa: ASSAPSGANVLT
v_call: TRBV27; j_call: TRBJ1-2; clone_size: NA; cdr3_aa: ASSPRDRPLGGYT
v_call: TRBV10-2; j_call: TRBJ2-7; clone_size: NA; cdr3_aa: ASSGQGPHYEQY